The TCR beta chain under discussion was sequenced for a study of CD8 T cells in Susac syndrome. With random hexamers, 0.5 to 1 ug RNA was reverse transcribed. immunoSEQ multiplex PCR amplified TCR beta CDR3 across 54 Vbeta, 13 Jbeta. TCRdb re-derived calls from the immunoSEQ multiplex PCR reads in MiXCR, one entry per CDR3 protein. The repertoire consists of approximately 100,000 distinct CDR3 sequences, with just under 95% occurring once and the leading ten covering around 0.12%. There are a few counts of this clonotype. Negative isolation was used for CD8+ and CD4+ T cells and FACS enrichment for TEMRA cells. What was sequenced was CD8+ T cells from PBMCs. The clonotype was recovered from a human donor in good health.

This CDR3 reads CASSPGTVQETQYF. The CDR3 nucleotides read TGTGCCAGCAGCCCCGGGACTGTACAAGAGACCCAGTACTTC. The rearrangement links TRBV7-3 to TRBJ2-5; D may be TRBD2 (6 bases). The CDR3 covers 14 residues. The V gene's germline CDR1 is SGHTA and CDR2 FQGTGA. Deletions cut 5 bases from V and 2 bases from J, with 12 bases between.